This section outlines one T cell receptor beta chain sequence together with its context. This record comes from a study of cytomegalovirus exposure and HLA in healthy donors. The study ran its PCR with 60 Vbeta and 13 Jbeta primers. Produced via immunoSEQ multiplex PCR; TCRdb's table is partial and in-frame only. Altogether some 120,000 clones are present, more than 80% being singletons, with the ten largest covering roughly 2.4%. The length of the CDR3 is 15 residues. The V gene lost 6 bases and the J gene lost 4 bases, with 15 bases spanning the gap. Germline V gene lookup returns CDR1 MNHEY and CDR2 SMNVEV (reference sequence). All the people who gave samples were healthy bone marrow donors.

V is TRBV27 and J is TRBJ2-2; D might be TRBD2 (5 bases). The TCR sequence derives from a man aged 30 to 45 in good health and CMV-seronegative. The sample taken for sequencing was PBMCs. CDR3 nucleotides: TGTGCCAGCAGGGGCCCGAGGGAAGGCACCGGGGAGCTGTTTTTT. Translated, it gives CASRGPREGTGELFF.